One and the same sample provided the 30 T cell receptor beta chains below, sequenced in a study of regulatory T cells in long-lasting Graves disease. CDR3 regions were amplified by Arm-PCR using iRepertoire HTBI primers to build TCR beta libraries. In TCRdb, the multiplex PCR reads were re-called with MiXCR into one record per CDR3 protein. The sample yields some 250,000 distinct CDR3 sequences, under 20% seen once. The time point was: newly diagnosed GD, antithyroid drugs for less than 3 months. From RNA extracted from PBMCs, the TCR library was made. The same data also went into a second study, on T cells in Graves' hyperthyroidism and ophthalmopathy.

Material: peripheral blood mononuclear cells (PBMCs), obtained at new diagnosis, from a patient treated with antithyroid drugs. These TCRs come from a woman between 25 and 40 years old with Graves disease.

There are many counts of this clonotype. The rearrangement joins TRBV18 to TRBJ2-1; TRBD2 aligns across 9 bases. V was pared by 3 bases and J by 6 bases, with 3 bases of the junction left unmatched. The germline gives CDR1 KGHSH, CDR2 LQKENI. The CDR3 runs 14 residues. The CDR3 nucleotides are TGTGCCAGCTCACCGAATAGCGGGGGCAATGAGCAGTTCTTC. Protein: CASSPNSGGNEQFF.

This clonotype was picked up a small number of times. The CDR3 sequence: CASSWGQYDGYTF. The CDR3 DNA reads as TGTGCCAGCAGTTGGGGACAGTACGATGGCTACACCTTC. The chain links TRBV6-2 or TRBV6-3 to TRBJ1-2, with 7 bases fitting TRBD1. Unmatched junction bases numbered 5, after V lost 4 bases and J lost 6 bases. Germline CDR1 and CDR2: MNHEY and SVGEGT. This CDR3 region has 13 residues.

This clonotype came up many times. The chain couples TRBV28 to TRBJ1-1; TRBD1 might be the D (6 bases). Germline values: CDR1 MDHEN, CDR2 SYDVKM. The length of the CDR3 is 11 residues. V lost 10 bases, J lost 8 bases, and 14 bases lay in between. CDR3 nucleotides: TGTGCCACCCGGGGGGCACCCGAAGCTTTCTTT. It codes for CATRGAPEAFF.

This clonotype has a count of ten or more. The chain uses TRBV3-1 and TRBJ2-1; a possible D gene is TRBD1 (5 bases). The CDR3 has 14 residues. Trimming removed 5 bases from V and 8 bases from J, with 16 bases in between. CDR1 is LGHDT and CDR2 is YNNKEL in the germline V gene (reference sequence). The CDR3 DNA sequence: TGTGCCAGCAGCGGCTATGTACAGGCGGATGAGCAGTTCTTC. It yields the protein CASSGYVQADEQFF.

This clonotype was seen a few times. The chain has TRBV7-9 and TRBJ2-2; D is perhaps TRBD1 or TRBD2 (5 bases each). The germline V gene has CDR1 SEHNR and CDR2 FQNEAQ (reference sequence). CDR3 size: 15 residues. V lost 2 bases and J lost 3, with 10 bases in between. The CDR3 here is CASSLLRGDTGELFF. CDR3 nucleotides: TGTGCCAGCAGCTTACTTAGGGGAGACACCGGGGAGCTGTTTTTT.

The genes are TRBV7-9 and TRBJ2-1, with TRBD2 matching 10 bases. Germline V gene sequence: CDR1 SEHNR, CDR2 FQNEAQ (reference sequence). The trim removed 2 bases at V and 12 bases at J, leaving 7 bases unmatched. This CDR3 has 14 amino acids. This CDR3 reads CASSLISGGQGQFF. The CDR3 DNA reads as TGTGCCAGCAGCTTAATTAGCGGGGGGCAGGGGCAGTTCTTC. Complete variable domain (other parts from reference TRBV7-9 and TRBJ2-1): DTGVSQNPRHKITKRGQNVTFRCDPISEHNRLYWYRQTLGQGPEFLTYFQNEAQLEKSRLLSDRFSAERPKGSFSTLEIQRTEQGDSAMYLCASSLISGGQGQFFGPGTRLTVL.

This clonotype was detected ten times or more. V is TRBV4-1 and J is TRBJ1-2, with TRBD1 identical over 11 bases. The germline V gene has CDR1 MGHRA and CDR2 YSYEKL. This CDR3 comprises 16 residues. V gave up 4 bases and J gave up 6 bases; unmatched junction bases: 10. CDR3: CASSPGRGQGAHGYTF. In nucleotides, the CDR3 is TGCGCCAGCAGCCCGGGCCGTGGACAGGGGGCGCATGGCTACACCTTC.

Ten or more counts support this clonotype. The CDR3 loop reads CASSLGTSGGQETQYF. In DNA form, the CDR3 reads TGTGCCAGCAGCTTAGGGACTAGCGGGGGTCAAGAGACCCAGTACTTC. V and J are TRBV7-2 and TRBJ2-5; TRBD2 matches 13 bases. The trim removed 1 base at V and 2 bases at J, leaving 1 base unmatched. Germline assignment: CDR1 SGHTA and CDR2 FQGNSA. This CDR3 comprises 16 residues.

This clonotype was detected only a few times. The chain links TRBV2 to TRBJ1-2; D gene uncertain. The CDR3 is made up of 12 amino acids. V lost 8 bases to trimming and J lost 9 bases, with 16 bases between them. Germline lookup yields CDR1 SNHLY and CDR2 FYNNEI. CDR3 protein: CASRRTDYSYTF. The CDR3 DNA sequence: TGTGCCAGCCGACGGACGGACTACAGCTACACCTTC.

The chain carries TRBV12-3 or TRBV12-4 and TRBJ1-6, with a possible D match to TRBD1 (5 bases). V was clipped by 8 bases and J by 12 bases, with 14 bases between them. The CDR3 has 12 amino acids. The CDR3 sequence is CASGALGGPLHF. CDR3 in DNA: TGTGCCAGCGGGGCCCTAGGAGGACCCCTCCACTTT.

The genes are TRBV13 and TRBJ2-5, with 12 bases that match TRBD2. The germline V gene encodes CDR1 PRHDT and CDR2 FYEKMQ (reference sequence). V lost 5 bases to trimming and J lost 1 base; unmatched junction nucleotides: 5. This CDR3 is built from 16 residues. CDR3 DNA sequence: TGTGCCAGCAGCGACCCTAGCGGGGGGGCCCAAGAGACCCAGTACTTC. Translated: CASSDPSGGAQETQYF.

This clonotype was observed many times. The V call is TRBV7-3, the J call TRBJ2-7, with 7 nucleotides matching TRBD1. Per the germline V gene, CDR1 is SGHTA and CDR2 is FQGTGA. This CDR3 region has 14 residues. The J segment lost 0 bases and the V segment lost 5 bases, leaving 4 bases of the junction unmatched. CDR3: CASSPGTDSYEQYF. The DNA for the CDR3 is TGTGCCAGCAGCCCTGGGACAGACTCCTACGAGCAGTACTTC.

The rearrangement links TRBV7-2 to TRBJ2-1, with 10 bases that match TRBD2. The germline gives CDR1 SGHTA, CDR2 FQGNSA. The CDR3 has 15 residues. With 5 bases clipped from V and 4 bases from J, the junction kept 5 bases outside the gene matches. The CDR3 sequence is CASSVGTSAYNEQFF. CDR3 nucleotides: TGTGCCAGCAGCGTAGGGACTAGCGCTTACAATGAGCAGTTCTTC. The full variable domain, rest sourced from reference TRBV7-2 and TRBJ2-1, is GAGVSQSPSNKVTEKGKDVELRCDPISGHTALYWYRQSLGQGLEFLIYFQGNSAPDKSGLPSDRFSAERTGGSVSTLTIQRTQQEDSAVYLCASSVGTSAYNEQFFGPGTRLTVL.

This clonotype was recorded once. The chain uses TRBV7-2 and TRBJ2-7; 12 bases map to TRBD1. The CDR3 sequence is 16 residues long. Germline CDR1 and CDR2: SGHTA and FQGNSA. V gave up 6 bases and J gave up 0 bases; unmatched junction bases: 6. CDR3 loop: CASRSRDRGHSYEQYF. DNA for the CDR3: TGTGCCAGCAGATCCCGGGACAGGGGGCACTCCTACGAGCAGTACTTC.

This clonotype was seen only a few times. This may be a read error: a much more frequent sequence differs by one nucleotide. The genes are TRBV5-1 and TRBJ1-6, with D possibly being TRBD1 (5 bases). Trimming left V 4 bases short and J 5 bases short, with 13 bases between. Germline V CDR1 and CDR2: SGHRS, YFSETQ. The CDR3 covers 15 residues. CDR3 region: CASSVPGTDNSPLHF. CDR3 sequence (DNA): TGCGCCAGCAGCGTTCCCGGGACGGATAATTCACCCCTCCACTTT.

This clonotype was counted ten times or more. V gene TRBV20-1 combines with J gene TRBJ2-1; 11 bases are a match to TRBD2. Germline assignment: CDR1 DFQATT and CDR2 SNEGSKA (reference sequence). V lost 1 base, J lost 3 bases, and 2 bases stayed unmatched. The CDR3 is 15 amino acids. CDR3 amino acids: CSARVGTSGYNEQFF. The CDR3 DNA follows: TGCAGTGCTAGAGTAGGGACTAGCGGCTACAATGAGCAGTTCTTC.

This clonotype was seen many times. This rearrangement joins TRBV20-1 to TRBJ2-3; 9 bases are a match to TRBD1. This CDR3 contains 15 residues. V was clipped by 5 bases and J by 0 bases; unmatched bases: 6. CDR1 is DFQATT, CDR2 SNEGSKA, per germline (reference sequence). CDR3 sequence reads: CSAGDREDSTDTQYF. CDR3 nucleotides: TGCAGTGCTGGGGACAGGGAGGATAGCACAGATACGCAGTATTTT.

At least ten counts were recorded for this clonotype. J is TRBJ1-1 and V is TRBV5-5; no reliable D call. CDR3 length: 12 amino acids. Between the trimmed V and J ends, which lost 8 bases and 0 bases, there was a span of 8 bases. Germline assignment: CDR1 SGHKS and CDR2 YYEKEE (reference sequence). For the CDR3, the DNA is TGTGCCAGTAGGACGGTGAACACTGAAGCTTTCTTT. Its translation: CASRTVNTEAFF. Full variable domain (outside the CDR3, taken from reference TRBV5-5 and TRBJ1-1): DAGVTQSPTHLIKTRGQQVTLRCSPISGHKSVSWYQQVLGQGPQFIFQYYEKEERGRGNFPDRFSARQFPNYSSELNVNALLLGDSALYLCASRTVNTEAFFGQGTRLTVV.

In regard to this clonotype: A far more abundant clone sits one base away, making this likely a read error. J is TRBJ2-5 and V is TRBV11-3; 8 bases fit TRBD2. Germline loops: CDR1 SGHNT, CDR2 YENEEA. The CDR3 spans 16 residues. V trimming: 5 bases; J trimming: 6 bases; junction bases outside the gene matches: 14. CDR3 nucleotide sequence: TGTGCCAGCAGCCTCCTGTTCAGCGGGGGCAGAAAGACCCAGTACTTC. It encodes CASSLLFSGGRKTQYF.

This clonotype was seen a few times. It may be a read error: a sequence one base away is much more abundant. Likely a read error: the CDR3 ends without its conserved phenylalanine or tryptophan. The gene calls are TRBV18 and TRBJ1-2, with D unclear. Per the germline V gene, CDR1 is KGHSH and CDR2 is LQKENI. Between the trimmed V and J ends, which lost 2 bases and 4 bases, there was a span of 11 bases. This CDR3 has 14 amino acids. CDR3 coding DNA: TGTGCCAGCTCACCATTCTCGGAGGTCTATGGCTACACCCTC. Its protein product is CASSPFSEVYGYTL.

For this clonotype: A read error likely explains this, since a far larger clone differs by one base. V is TRBV7-2 and J is TRBJ1-1; D gene unclear. CDR1 SGHTA and CDR2 FQGNSA come from the germline V gene. This CDR3 is built from 12 residues. Trimming cost V 5 bases and J 10 bases, with 14 bases left between them. CDR3 nucleotides: TGTGCCAGCAGCCAACTCTTGTCTGGAGCTTTCTTT. This sequence encodes CASSQLLSGAFF.

In its sample, this clonotype was seen many times. The genes are TRBV12-3 or TRBV12-4 and TRBJ1-1, with unresolved D. The CDR3 loop spans 14 amino acids. V was cut by 4 bases and J by 5 bases, with 14 bases left in between. CDR3 sequence: CASSSPGLGTEAFF. In DNA, the CDR3 is TGTGCCAGCAGTTCCCCGGGCCTAGGGACTGAAGCTTTCTTT.

The rearrangement uses TRBV9 and TRBJ2-7; 12 nucleotides line up with TRBD2. This CDR3 has 16 amino acids. From germline, CDR1 is SGDLS and CDR2 YYNGEE. Unmatched junction bases numbered 8, after V lost 3 bases and J lost 4 bases. The CDR3 is CASSAPLAGGLYEQYF. The CDR3 nucleotides read TGTGCCAGCAGCGCCCCCCTAGCGGGGGGGCTTTACGAGCAGTACTTC. Filled out from reference TRBV9 and TRBJ2-7, the complete variable domain reads DSGVTQTPKHLITATGQRVTLRCSPRSGDLSVYWYQQSLDQGLQFLIQYYNGEERAKGNILERFSAQQFPDLHSELNLSSLELGDSALYFCASSAPLAGGLYEQYFGPGTRLTVT.

In its sample, this clonotype was seen many times. The chain links TRBV20-1 to TRBJ1-1, with D hard to call. Per germline, CDR1 DFQATT and CDR2 SNEGSKA (reference sequence). CDR3 size: 13 residues. V was cut by 5 bases and J by 4 bases, with 14 bases left in between. The CDR3 coding sequence is TGCAGTGCTCCCACAGACGTGACCACTGAAGCTTTCTTT. It encodes CSAPTDVTTEAFF.

With respect to this clonotype: A far bigger clonotype differs at one base, so this is likely a read error. The rearrangement links TRBV3-1 to TRBJ2-3; maybe TRBD1 (5 bases). The DNA end favors TRBJ1-5, so the J call may be wrong. CDR3 length equals 13 residues. The germline gives CDR1 LGHDT, CDR2 YNNKEL (reference sequence). CDR3 residues: CASSPRAGDTQHF. CDR3 DNA sequence: TGTGCCAGCAGTCCCAGGGCCGGGGATACGCAGCATTTT.

This clonotype appeared many times. The rearrangement joins TRBV19 to TRBJ1-1, with no clear D. This CDR3 is 14 amino acids long. The germline gives CDR1 LNHDA, CDR2 SQIVND (reference sequence). Trimming removed 6 bases at V and 4 bases at J, with 15 bases between. CDR3 sequence reads: CASRIATRGTEAFF. CDR3 bases: TGTGCCAGTAGAATCGCGACCCGGGGCACTGAAGCTTTCTTT.

In its sample, this clonotype was seen many times. The chain recombines TRBV6-5 with TRBJ1-5; D is uncertain. Trimming took off 4 bases at V and 1 base at J, with 5 bases between the two ends. The CDR3 spans 13 residues. Germline V CDR1 and CDR2: MNHEY, SVGAGI. The CDR3 region has the DNA TGTGCCAGCAGTTCAGAGAGCAATCAGCCCCAGCATTTT. It specifies CASSSESNQPQHF.

This clonotype was found many times. The rearrangement uses TRBV10-3 and TRBJ1-5; 7 bases align to TRBD1. Unmatched junction bases numbered 5, after V lost 2 bases and J lost 1 base. The CDR3 consists of 16 residues. Germline lookup yields CDR1 ENHRY and CDR2 SYGVKD. The CDR3 coding sequence is TGTGCCATCAGTGAGACTGGGACAGACAGCAATCAGCCCCAGCATTTT. Encoded protein: CAISETGTDSNQPQHF.

Notes on this clonotype: It may be a read error: a sequence one base away is much more abundant. This chain joins TRBV20-1 and TRBJ2-2, with D tentatively TRBD1 (6 bases). Germline CDR1 and CDR2: DFQATT and SNEGSKA (reference sequence). The CDR3 totals 15 residues. The CDR3 loop is CGATDGQSNTGELFF. DNA of the CDR3: TGCGGTGCTACGGACGGACAGTCGAACACCGGGGAGCTGTTTTTT.

This clonotype occurred many times. V usage is TRBV12-3 or TRBV12-4 and J usage is TRBJ2-2; the D gene is possibly TRBD2 (5 bases). The CDR3 consists of 14 residues. V shed 6 bases and J shed 0 bases, with 8 bases lying between them. The CDR3, as DNA: TGTGCCAGCAGAACCGGGACGAACACCGGGGAGCTGTTTTTT. Translating gives CASRTGTNTGELFF.